Listed here are 8 T cell receptor beta chains from one sample, sequenced in a study of cytomegalovirus exposure and HLA in healthy donors. The primer mix had 60 Vbeta and 13 Jbeta primers. TCRdb's copy holds only in-frame clones and misses some; the assay was immunoSEQ multiplex PCR. The data include about 140,000 clones; the top ten clones carry over 2%. The sequenced sample consisted of PBMCs. The receptors derive from a woman under 30 in good health and CMV-seronegative.

This chain links TRBV9 with TRBJ2-1; D call uncertain. Trimming removed 0 bases from V and 0 bases from J, with 7 bases in between. There are 15 residues in the CDR3. Per the germline V gene, CDR1 is SGDLS and CDR2 is YYNGEE. CDR3 DNA sequence: TGTGCCAGCAGCGTAGCCTTATCCTCCTACAATGAGCAGTTCTTC. Its protein is CASSVALSSYNEQFF. Combining the CDR3 with reference TRBV9 and TRBJ2-1 gives the whole variable domain DSGVTQTPKHLITATGQRVTLRCSPRSGDLSVYWYQQSLDQGLQFLIQYYNGEERAKGNILERFSAQQFPDLHSELNLSSLELGDSALYFCASSVALSSYNEQFFGPGTRLTVL.

The chain recombines TRBV5-1 with TRBJ1-2, with TRBD1 matching over 7 bases. Germline V CDR1 and CDR2: SGHRS, YFSETQ. J was trimmed by 8 bases and V by 4 bases; bases with no gene match: 8. CDR3 length: 13 amino acids. CDR3 protein: CASSPGQEGGYTF. CDR3 bases: TGCGCCAGCAGCCCCGGACAGGAGGGGGGCTACACCTTC.

The V call is TRBV10-3, the J call TRBJ2-2, with D perhaps matching TRBD2 (6 bases). Looked up from germline, CDR1 is ENHRY and CDR2 is SYGVKD. Trimming removed 7 bases at V and 5 bases at J, with 8 bases between. The CDR3 has 12 residues. The CDR3 DNA sequence: TGTGCCATCAAGGAGGGGACCGGGGAGCTGTTTTTT. It encodes CAIKEGTGELFF.

The chain is built from TRBV7-2 and TRBJ1-5, with D possibly matching TRBD1 (6 bases). From germline, CDR1 is SGHTA and CDR2 FQGNSA. V gave up 2 bases and J gave up 2 bases, with 7 bases separating them. CDR3 length equals 14 residues. The CDR3 is CASSLQGRNQPQHF. The CDR3 nucleotides are TGTGCCAGCAGCTTACAGGGGCGCAATCAGCCCCAGCATTTT.

V and J are TRBV7-3 and TRBJ2-3; TRBD2 matches at 7 bases. The CDR3 has 14 amino acids. The V and J ends lost 2 bases and 5 bases, in that order; junction bases with no gene match: 4. Germline CDR1 reads SGHTA; CDR2 reads FQGTGA. The CDR3 nucleotides read TGTGCCAGCAGCTTATTTAGGGAGGGAGATACGCAGTATTTT. Residues: CASSLFREGDTQYF.

The rearrangement uses TRBV2 and TRBJ1-1; weak D call: TRBD1 (6 bases). V shed 3 bases and J shed 4 bases, with 12 bases lying between them. The CDR3 consists of 14 residues. Germline V gives CDR1 SNHLY, CDR2 FYNNEI. The chain's CDR3 is CASSEGRGPTEAFF. The CDR3 DNA is TGTGCCAGCAGTGAGGGCAGGGGCCCCACTGAAGCTTTCTTT.

The rearrangement links TRBV4-3 to TRBJ2-4; the match to TRBD2 covers 9 bases. Germline V gene data show CDR1 as LGHNA and CDR2 as YSLEER. The V gene end was trimmed by 0 bases and the J gene end by 7 bases; junction bases not matched to a gene: 13. The CDR3 is made up of 18 amino acids. The DNA for the CDR3 is TGCGCCAGCAGCCAAGATTTGGTGGGTAGCGGGAGATCGAACATTCAGTACTTC. Protein product: CASSQDLVGSGRSNIQYF.

The chain employs TRBV19 and TRBJ1-5, with D unclear. The CDR3 is 15 residues long. CDR1 and CDR2 (germline): LNHDA, SQIVND (reference sequence). The V and J ends lost 1 base and 1 base respectively, with 8 bases between them. CDR3 loop: CASSIGQTSNQPQHF. The CDR3 coding sequence is TGTGCCAGTAGTATAGGGCAGACAAGCAATCAGCCCCAGCATTTT.